These 19 T cell receptor beta chains were all obtained from the same sample, sequenced in a study of CD8+CD57+ T cells in acquired aplastic anemia. Genomic DNA templated the TCR beta VDJ and CDR3 profiling. Each CDR3 protein gets one entry after TCRdb re-called the reads with MiXCR. The repertoire holds fewer than 200,000 distinct CDR3 sequences, around 40% seen once, with about 1.1% in the top ten. The specimen sequenced was sorted CD4+, CD8+, or CD8+CD57+ T cells (not recorded which) from PBMCs. The receptor set was obtained from a human donor in good health.

This clonotype was counted only a few times. The J gene is TRBJ1-4, the V gene TRBV11-2, with a tentative D call TRBD1 (5 bases). V was pared by 4 bases and J by 8 bases, with 17 bases between. Germline V gene data show CDR1 as SGHAT and CDR2 as FQNNGV. This CDR3 has 15 residues. The CDR3 region is CASSSPSLGEEKLFF. CDR3 bases: TGTGCCAGCAGCTCGCCGTCCCTAGGGGAGGAAAAACTGTTTTTT.

This clonotype came up a few times. The chain employs TRBV11-3 and TRBJ2-2; a possible D gene is TRBD2 (5 bases). With 4 bases removed from V and 7 bases from J, the gap between germline ends came to 16 bases. Germline CDR1 reads SGHNT; CDR2 reads YENEEA. The CDR3 is 15 amino acids. DNA of the CDR3: TGTGCCAGCAGCTCCGGGATTCCCGGGGACGGGGAGCTGTTTTTT. It specifies CASSSGIPGDGELFF.

The sample holds a few counts of this clonotype. V gene TRBV25-1 combines with J gene TRBJ1-4; D may be TRBD1 (6 bases). CDR1 and CDR2 from the germline V gene are MGHDK and SYGVNS. V lost 2 bases and J 0 bases, leaving 13 bases between the germline ends. The CDR3 is 17 amino acids. This chain's CDR3 is CASSEMGRGATNEKLFF. The CDR3, as DNA: TGTGCCAGCAGTGAAATGGGCAGGGGAGCAACTAATGAAAAACTGTTTTTT.

As regards this clonotype: The CDR3 end shows no conserved phenylalanine or tryptophan, and so a read error is likely. The chain carries TRBV9 and TRBJ2-3; D is perhaps TRBD1 (5 bases). The J call is doubtful: the DNA matches TRBJ1-5 better. The CDR3 length is 15 residues. Germline-derived CDR1 and CDR2 are SGDLS and YYNGEE. The CDR3 nucleotides read TGTGCCATCAGTGAGTCAAGCGGGGGAACAGATACGCAGCATTCT. Translation: CAISESSGGTDTQHS.

This chain connects TRBV11-2 to TRBJ2-3, with D possibly being TRBD2 (5 bases). V was pared by 0 bases and J by 11 bases, with 21 bases between. CDR1 and CDR2 (germline): SGHAT, FQNNGV. This CDR3 region has 16 residues. CDR3: CASSLEDFLPYNEQYF. DNA of the CDR3: TGTGCCAGCAGCTTAGAGGACTTCCTCCCCTACAATGAGCAGTATTTT.

The sample holds a few counts of this clonotype. V gene TRBV15 combines with J gene TRBJ2-2; 10 bases map to TRBD1. Germline-derived CDR1 and CDR2 are LNHNV and YYDKDF (reference sequence). The CDR3 contains 15 residues. Trimming took 0 bases from V and 7 from J; bases not matched to a gene: 2. The CDR3 region is CATSRETGGGGELFF. The CDR3 DNA reads TGTGCCACCAGCAGAGAGACAGGGGGCGGCGGGGAGCTGTTTTTT.

The chain employs TRBV28 and TRBJ1-2; the match to TRBD1 covers 8 bases. Germline V CDR1 and CDR2: MDHEN, SYDVKM. The V segment lost 6 bases and the J segment 3 bases; nucleotides outside the gene matches: 15. This CDR3 has 17 residues. CDR3 DNA: TGTGCCAGCAGACCTCTTTTAAGCAGGGGGCAAGACTATGGCTACACCTTC. This codes for CASRPLLSRGQDYGYTF.

This clonotype appeared many times. The V and J genes are TRBV7-3 and TRBJ2-1, with 14 bases lining up with TRBD2. The trim removed 5 bases at V and 9 bases at J, leaving 3 bases unmatched. The CDR3 sequence is 14 residues long. The V gene's germline CDR1 is SGHTA and CDR2 FQGTGA. CDR3 nucleotide sequence: TGTGCCAGCAGCGAGGGACTAGCGGGAGTTGAGCAGTTCTTC. It yields the protein CASSEGLAGVEQFF.

This clonotype was detected a few times. J is TRBJ2-7 and V is TRBV7-3; TRBD2 is a possible D gene (6 bases). The CDR3 is 13 amino acids. CDR1 and CDR2 from the germline V gene are SGHTA and FQGTGA. V was clipped by 5 bases and J by 1 base, with 9 bases between them. CDR3 nucleotides: TGTGCCAGCAGCCCAGGACTATCCTACGAGCAGTACTTC. This encodes CASSPGLSYEQYF.

This clonotype is a singleton in its sample. The rearrangement joins TRBV10-3 to TRBJ1-2, with 7 bases fitting TRBD1. V lost 11 bases, J lost 2 bases, and 23 bases stayed unmatched. The germline V gene has CDR1 ENHRY and CDR2 SYGVKD. The CDR3 has 18 amino acids. The DNA for the CDR3 is TGTGCCGCCAGCTGGACAGGAGACACGGGGTATGGGAACTATGGCTACACCTTC. This sequence encodes CAASWTGDTGYGNYGYTF.

This clonotype has more than one count but fewer than ten. Compared with germline, one end of the junction differs, possibly owing to a read error. The CDR3: CASSEGGSAANVLTF. The CDR3 coding sequence is TGTGCCAGCAGTGAAGGGGGGTCTGCGGCCAACGTCCTGACTTTC. This chain connects TRBV6-4 to TRBJ2-6; D could derive from TRBD1 or TRBD2 (6 bases each). The CDR3 has 15 residues. Germline CDR1 reads MRHNA; CDR2 reads SNTAGT.

The CDR3 nucleotides read TGTGCCAGCAGTTCCCGAACAGGGGCTTTTAGCACAGATACGCAGTATTTT. It specifies CASSSRTGAFSTDTQYF. The chain links TRBV6-2 or TRBV6-3 to TRBJ2-3; the match to TRBD1 covers 7 bases. The CDR3 sequence is 17 residues long. With V trimmed by 4 bases and J by 0 bases, 10 bases remained unmatched. Germline loops: CDR1 MNHEY, CDR2 SVGEGT.

This clonotype was counted at least ten times. This chain connects TRBV25-1 to TRBJ1-2; D is uncertain. V was cut by 4 bases and J by 1 base, with 4 bases left in between. The CDR3 is 12 amino acids. Per the germline V gene, CDR1 is MGHDK and CDR2 is SYGVNS. CDR3 nucleotides: TGTGCCAGCAGTGGGTTTAACTATGGCTACACCTTC. Translating it yields CASSGFNYGYTF.

The J gene is TRBJ1-6, the V gene TRBV2; D gene ambiguous. This CDR3 spans 12 amino acids. CDR1 is SNHLY and CDR2 is FYNNEI in the germline V gene. V was pared by 6 bases and J by 7 bases, with 7 bases between. The CDR3, as DNA: TGTGCCAGCAGAAGGAACAATTCACCCCTCCACTTT. This encodes CASRRNNSPLHF.

This chain links TRBV11-1 with TRBJ2-3, with a tentative D call TRBD1 (6 bases). Trimming shortened V by 1 base and J by 1 base, and 12 bases separated the two germline ends. There are 16 residues in the CDR3. In germline, CDR1 is SGHAT, CDR2 FQDESV (reference sequence). The CDR3 nucleotides are TGTGCCAGCAGCTTAGACCCCGCAGGGGGCACAGATACGCAGTATTTT. Amino acid sequence: CASSLDPAGGTDTQYF.

This clonotype was seen only once. The chain has TRBV6-2 or TRBV6-3 and TRBJ1-5; D not resolved. CDR1 and CDR2 (germline): MNHEY, SVGEGT. This CDR3 has 13 residues. The V end was cut by 6 bases, the J end by 5 bases, with 11 bases between. The CDR3 DNA reads TGTGCCAGCAGAGAGATAGGAGATCAGCCCCAGCATTTT. Translating it yields CASREIGDQPQHF.

This clonotype is a singleton in its sample. The chain links TRBV20-1 to TRBJ2-3, with TRBD2 matching over 15 bases. Germline CDR1 DFQATT, CDR2 SNEGSKA (reference sequence). This CDR3 has 17 amino acids. V was clipped by 6 bases and J by 4 bases; unmatched bases: 11. The CDR3 region is CSAKRGLAGGQADTQYF. The DNA of the CDR3 is TGCAGTGCCAAACGAGGACTAGCGGGGGGGCAAGCAGATACGCAGTATTTT.

This clonotype was seen repeatedly, ten times or more. The genes are TRBV3-1 and TRBJ1-1; 9 bases are a match to TRBD1. This CDR3 comprises 16 residues. Germline-derived CDR1 and CDR2 are LGHDT and YNNKEL (reference sequence). With 1 base clipped from V and 2 bases from J, the junction kept 5 bases outside the gene matches. The DNA of the CDR3 is TGTGCCAGCAGCCAAGGGGGGACAGGGCATAACACTGAAGCTTTCTTT. Translation gives CASSQGGTGHNTEAFF.

The chain links TRBV18 to TRBJ2-1; D might be TRBD1 or TRBD2, each matching 5 bases. Looked up from germline, CDR1 is KGHSH and CDR2 is LQKENI. Trimming pared 1 base from V and 8 bases from J, leaving 15 bases between. CDR3 size: 15 residues. DNA of the CDR3: TGTGCCAGCTCACCACGTGGGGGTAGTATGCATGAGCAGTTCTTC. Protein product: CASSPRGGSMHEQFF.